This TCR beta chain was found in a study of blood T cell repertoires in COVID-19. The V end lost 3 bases, the J end lost 7 bases, and 12 bases lay between the germline ends. Germline V gives CDR1 MNHNS, CDR2 SASEGT. This CDR3 spans 13 amino acids. Here immunoSEQ multiplex PCR was the method, and the copy in TCRdb shows in-frame clones only, minus some. Among 200,000 to 250,000 clones, 86% were seen once, and the ten largest hold more than 8.5%. Patients in Seattle were enrolled during active infection, then followed longitudinally. This TCR derives from a woman between 50 and 59 years old with COVID-19, enrolled during active disease. This sequence joins TRBV6-1 and TRBJ2-5, with D maybe TRBD1 (6 bases). The sample consisted of peripheral blood. This CDR3 is CASSDNRVGTQYF. DNA for the CDR3: TGTGCCAGCAGTGATAACAGGGTGGGGACCCAGTACTTC.